The rows below give T cell receptor beta chains drawn from one sample of a study of T cell responses to AZD1222 COVID-19 vaccine. TCRdb's table, derived via immunoSEQ multiplex PCR, lists solely in-frame clones and lacks some. Seen here are about 110,000 clones, about 90% observed once, and the top ten hold about 6.6%. The sequenced sample was peripheral blood, obtained 28 days after the second AZD1222 dose. These receptor sequences come from an adult who received the AZD1222 COVID-19 vaccine. Both conserved end residues are part of each CDR3. A D gene is named only where the DNA matches it firmly. Not all rows give a size; the values are once, few, many and, for expanded clones, a class.

>TRBV11-2|TRBD2|once|TRBJ2-7
CASSAEWRESYEQYF
TGTGCCAGCAGCGCCGAGTGGCGGGAGTCCTACGAGCAGTACTTC
>TRBV3-1/TRBV3-2|NA|NA|TRBJ1-1
CARILNTEAFF
TGTGCCAGGATCTTGAACACTGAAGCTTTCTTT
>TRBV11-2|TRBD2|NA|TRBJ2-7
CASSSLRGREGYEQYF
TGTGCCAGCAGCTCCCTCCGGGGGCGGGAGGGCTACGAGCAGTACTTC
>TRBV14|TRBD1|NA|TRBJ2-5
CASSLMTGDQETQYF
TGTGCCAGCAGCCTTATGACAGGGGATCAAGAGACCCAGTACTTC
>TRBV19|NA|NA|TRBJ1-2
CASSMGRPNGYTF
TGTGCCAGTAGTATGGGGAGGCCCAATGGCTACACCTTC
>TRBV19|NA|NA|TRBJ2-7
CASSIRQGPYEQYF
TGTGCCAGTAGTATAAGGCAGGGCCCCTACGAGCAGTACTTC
>TRBV3-1/TRBV3-2|TRBD2|NA|TRBJ2-1
CASSFSGRKGNEQFF
TGTGCCAGCAGCTTTAGCGGGAGGAAGGGAAATGAGCAGTTCTTC
>TRBV5-6|TRBD1|NA|TRBJ1-5
CASSLTAGGAGQPQHF
TGTGCCAGCAGCTTGACGGCAGGGGGCGCGGGTCAGCCCCAGCATTTT
>TRBV9|NA|NA|TRBJ1-5
CASSVGGMDQPQHF
TGTGCCAGCAGCGTAGGAGGGATGGATCAGCCCCAGCATTTT
>TRBV6-5|TRBD1|many|TRBJ1-1
CASSYIWRQGNTEAFF
TGTGCCAGCAGTTATATTTGGAGACAGGGGAACACTGAAGCTTTCTTT
>TRBV4-3|NA|NA|TRBJ2-7
CASSQDISYEQYF
TGCGCCAGCAGCCAAGATATATCCTACGAGCAGTACTTC
>TRBV29-1|NA|NA|TRBJ2-4
CSGVGAKNIQYF
TGCAGCGGGGTGGGAGCCAAAAACATTCAGTACTTC
>TRBV6-4|NA|NA|TRBJ1-1
CASRPGGVNTEAFF
TGTGCCAGCAGGCCCGGTGGGGTGAACACTGAAGCTTTCTTT
>TRBV4-3|TRBD2|once|TRBJ2-6
CASSQERAGGFAGANVLTF
TGCGCCAGCAGCCAAGAGAGAGCGGGAGGATTCGCTGGGGCCAACGTCCTGACTTTC
>TRBV19|NA|NA|TRBJ1-1
CASSQKDRNTEAFF
TGTGCCAGTAGTCAGAAGGACAGGAACACTGAAGCTTTCTTT
>TRBV7-6|NA|NA|TRBJ1-5
CASSLAGPGQPQHF
TGTGCCAGCAGCTTAGCAGGGCCAGGACAGCCCCAGCATTTT
>TRBV7-2|NA|NA|TRBJ1-2
CASSRDRRGLYGYTF
TGTGCCAGCAGCCGGGACCGGAGAGGGCTCTATGGCTACACCTTC
>TRBV5-5|NA|once|TRBJ2-1
CASSLEPQESEQFF
TGTGCCAGCAGCTTGGAACCCCAGGAGAGTGAGCAGTTCTTC
>TRBV19|NA|NA|TRBJ2-7
CASSARWRVGGFCYEQYF
TGTGCCAGTAGTGCCCGATGGCGGGTCGGGGGCTTCTGTTACGAGCAGTACTTC
>TRBV18|NA|NA|TRBJ1-2
CASGDGYGYTF
TGTGCCAGCGGGGACGGCTATGGCTACACCTTC
>TRBV13|NA|once|TRBJ1-4
CASSITGPRSTNEKLFF
TGTGCCAGCAGCATTACAGGGCCCCGATCAACTAATGAAAAACTGTTTTTT
>TRBV7-6|TRBD1|NA|TRBJ1-1
CASSLAPLEQGDTEAFF
TGTGCCAGCAGCTTAGCGCCGTTAGAACAGGGGGACACTGAAGCTTTCTTT
>TRBV3-1/TRBV3-2|NA|NA|TRBJ1-5
CASSQDSGILSQPQHF
TGTGCCAGCAGCCAAGATTCAGGTATTCTGTCTCAGCCCCAGCATTTT
>TRBV10-3|TRBD2|NA|TRBJ2-3
CAISKNAGGPADTQYF
TGTGCCATCAGTAAGAACGCGGGAGGGCCAGCAGATACGCAGTATTTT
>TRBV29-1|TRBD1|NA|TRBJ2-2
CSAYGQVNTGELFF
TGCAGCGCTTATGGACAGGTCAACACCGGGGAGCTGTTTTTT
>TRBV5-1|TRBD1|NA|TRBJ2-1
CASSSRDRGYTEQFF
TGCGCCAGCAGCAGCCGGGACAGGGGCTACACTGAGCAGTTCTTC